The clone carrying this T cell receptor (beta chain) was counted a single time. Its cognate antigen is unknown. A sample-barcoded 5' primer and a J-beta primer mix were used in a second PCR of roughly 6 to 11 cycles. Unique molecular identifiers of 12 random nucleotides labeled each cDNA. TCRdb fed the 5' RACE reads into MiXCR, producing one record per CDR3 protein. The table records around 1,100,000 distinct CDR3 sequences, more than 30% of them present only once. The CDR3 is 17 residues long. Trimming took 0 bases from V and 5 from J, leaving 16 bases between them. Germline V gene lookup returns CDR1 MNHNY and CDR2 SVGAGI (reference sequence). This record belongs to a study of blood T cells in healthy people across ages. Study results and limitations: The unsorted PBMCs prevented any conclusive comparison of naive versus antigen-experienced cells.

Healthy individuals of Caucasian origin from Russia, aged roughly 6 to 100, served as donors. PBMCs were isolated at a quantity of at least 6.5 million per sample. This TCR was recovered from a man aged 18 to 29 in good health. Sequenced: blood. The chain recombines TRBV6-6 with TRBJ1-4; weak D call: TRBD1 (5 bases). CDR3 DNA: TGTGCCAGCAGTTACTCGAGGGAGGCAGGGCCCAATGAAAAACTGTTTTTT. This sequence encodes CASSYSREAGPNEKLFF.